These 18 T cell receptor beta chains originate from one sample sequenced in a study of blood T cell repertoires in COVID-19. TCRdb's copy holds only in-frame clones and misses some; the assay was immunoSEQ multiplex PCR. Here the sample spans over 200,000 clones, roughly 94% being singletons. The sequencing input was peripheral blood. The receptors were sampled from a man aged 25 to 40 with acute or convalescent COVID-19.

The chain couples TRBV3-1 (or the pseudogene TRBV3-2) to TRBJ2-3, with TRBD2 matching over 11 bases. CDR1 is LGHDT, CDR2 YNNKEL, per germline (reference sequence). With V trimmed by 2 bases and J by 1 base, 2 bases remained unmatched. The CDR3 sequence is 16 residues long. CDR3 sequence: CASSQLAGGRTDTQYF. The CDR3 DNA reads TGTGCCAGCAGCCAACTAGCGGGGGGTCGCACAGATACGCAGTATTTT.

The DNA of the CDR3 is TGTGCCAGCAGCTTAGTAGCGGGAGGGCCTCTCGGGGAGCTGTTTTTT. It codes for CASSLVAGGPLGELFF. This chain links TRBV7-3 with TRBJ2-2, with 11 bases lining up with TRBD2. The CDR3 spans 16 residues. Germline CDR1 is SGHTA and CDR2 is FQGTGA. V lost 2 bases, J lost 7 bases, and 6 bases stayed unmatched.

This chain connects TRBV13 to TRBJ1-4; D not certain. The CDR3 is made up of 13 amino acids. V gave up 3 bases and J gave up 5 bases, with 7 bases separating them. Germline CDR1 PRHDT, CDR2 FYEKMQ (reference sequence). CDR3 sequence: CASSFGPNEKLFF. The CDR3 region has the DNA TGTGCCAGCAGCTTTGGGCCAAATGAAAAACTGTTTTTT.

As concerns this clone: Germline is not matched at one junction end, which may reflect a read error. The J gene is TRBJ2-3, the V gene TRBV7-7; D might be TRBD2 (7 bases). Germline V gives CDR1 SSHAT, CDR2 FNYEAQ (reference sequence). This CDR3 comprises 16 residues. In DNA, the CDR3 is TGTGCTAGCAGCTTATCCCTAGGGGGGGGTACAGATACGCAGTATTTT. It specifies CASSLSLGGGTDTQYF.

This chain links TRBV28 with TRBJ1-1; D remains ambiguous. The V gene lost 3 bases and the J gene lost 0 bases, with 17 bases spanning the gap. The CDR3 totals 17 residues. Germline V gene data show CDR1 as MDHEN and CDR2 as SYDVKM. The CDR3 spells CASSLRRLAFVNTEAFF. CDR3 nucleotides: TGTGCCAGCAGTTTGCGGAGGTTGGCATTTGTGAACACTGAAGCTTTCTTT.

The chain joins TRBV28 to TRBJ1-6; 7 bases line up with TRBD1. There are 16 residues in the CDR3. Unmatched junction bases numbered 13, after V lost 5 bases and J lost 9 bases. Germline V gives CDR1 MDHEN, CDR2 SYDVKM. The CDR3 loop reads CASSTQGISAGSPLHF. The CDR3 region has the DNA TGTGCCAGCAGTACACAGGGGATATCCGCTGGTTCACCCCTCCACTTT.

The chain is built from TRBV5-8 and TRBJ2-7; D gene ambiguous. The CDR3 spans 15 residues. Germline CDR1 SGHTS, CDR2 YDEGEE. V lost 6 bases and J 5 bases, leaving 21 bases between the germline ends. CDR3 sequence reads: CASNPPWQSLNEQYF. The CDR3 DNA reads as TGTGCCAGCAACCCACCGTGGCAGTCTCTCAACGAGCAGTACTTC.

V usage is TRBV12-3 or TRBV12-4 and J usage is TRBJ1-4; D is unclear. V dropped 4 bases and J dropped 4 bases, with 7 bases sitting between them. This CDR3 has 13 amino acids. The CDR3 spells CASSSRSNEKLFF. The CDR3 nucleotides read TGTGCCAGCAGTTCCCGGAGTAATGAAAAACTGTTTTTT.

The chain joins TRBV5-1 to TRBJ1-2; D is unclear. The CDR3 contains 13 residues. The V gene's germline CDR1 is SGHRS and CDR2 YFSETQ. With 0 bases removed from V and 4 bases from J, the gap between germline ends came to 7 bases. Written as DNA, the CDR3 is TGCGCCAGCAGCTTGGGAGGTGGCTATGGCTACACCTTC. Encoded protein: CASSLGGGYGYTF.

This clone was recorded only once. CDR3 sequence reads: CASGRGSGTEAFF. In DNA, the CDR3 is TGTGCCAGCGGTAGAGGGTCTGGCACTGAAGCTTTCTTT. The J gene is TRBJ1-1, the V gene TRBV9; D not certain. CDR3 size: 13 residues. V lost 7 bases and J lost 4, with 14 bases in between. The germline CDR1 and CDR2 sequences are SGDLS and YYNGEE.

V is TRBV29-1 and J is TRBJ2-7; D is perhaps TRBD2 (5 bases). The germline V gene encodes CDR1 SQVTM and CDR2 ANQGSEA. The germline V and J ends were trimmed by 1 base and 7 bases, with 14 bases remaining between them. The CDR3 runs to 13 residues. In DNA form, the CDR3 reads TGCAGCGTTGAAGCCCACCCAACGGGGGAGCAGTACTTC. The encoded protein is CSVEAHPTGEQYF.

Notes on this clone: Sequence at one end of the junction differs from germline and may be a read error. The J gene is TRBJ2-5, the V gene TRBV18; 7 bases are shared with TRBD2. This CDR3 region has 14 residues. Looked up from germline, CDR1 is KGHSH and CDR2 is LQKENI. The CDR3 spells CASAPGRDQETQYF. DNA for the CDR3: TGTGCCAGCGCACCGGGGAGGGACCAAGAGACCCAGTACTTC.

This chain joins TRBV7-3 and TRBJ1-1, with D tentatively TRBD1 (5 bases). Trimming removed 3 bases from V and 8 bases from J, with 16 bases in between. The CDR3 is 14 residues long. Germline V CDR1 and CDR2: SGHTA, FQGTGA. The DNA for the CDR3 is TGTGCCAGCAGCTTCCGACCCTTATCAGGGGAAGCTTTCTTT. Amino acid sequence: CASSFRPLSGEAFF.

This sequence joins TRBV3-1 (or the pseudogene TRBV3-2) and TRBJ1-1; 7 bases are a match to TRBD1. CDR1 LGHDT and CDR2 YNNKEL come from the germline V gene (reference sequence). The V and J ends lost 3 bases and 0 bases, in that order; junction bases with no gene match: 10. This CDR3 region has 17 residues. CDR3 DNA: TGTGCCAGCAGCCAGACACAGAGGGGGCGAATGAACACTGAAGCTTTCTTT. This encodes CASSQTQRGRMNTEAFF.

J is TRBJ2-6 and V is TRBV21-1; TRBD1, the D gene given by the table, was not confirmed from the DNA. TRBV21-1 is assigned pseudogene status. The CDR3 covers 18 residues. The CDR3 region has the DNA TGTGCCAGCAGCCAGGGACAGCCCCTTAGGAGGAGGGCCAACGTCCTGACTTTC. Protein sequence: CASSQGQPLRRRANVLTF.

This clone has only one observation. As DNA, the CDR3 is TGTGCCAGCAGCCAAGCTCTAAAACAGGGGACAATAGCTTTCTTT. Encoded protein: CASSQALKQGTIAFF. The chain joins TRBV3-1 (or the pseudogene TRBV3-2) to TRBJ1-1; 7 bases fit TRBD1. After removal of 1 base from V and 10 bases from J, the junction contained 12 bases not matched to a gene. Germline V gene sequence: CDR1 LGHDT, CDR2 YNNKEL (reference sequence). The CDR3 extends over 15 amino acids.

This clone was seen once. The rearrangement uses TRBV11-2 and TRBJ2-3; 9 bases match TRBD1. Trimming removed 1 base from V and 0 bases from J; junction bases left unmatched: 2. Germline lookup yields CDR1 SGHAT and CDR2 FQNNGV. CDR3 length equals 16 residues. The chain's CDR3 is CASSLVTGGSTDTQYF. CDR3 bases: TGTGCCAGCAGCTTAGTGACAGGGGGGAGCACAGATACGCAGTATTTT.

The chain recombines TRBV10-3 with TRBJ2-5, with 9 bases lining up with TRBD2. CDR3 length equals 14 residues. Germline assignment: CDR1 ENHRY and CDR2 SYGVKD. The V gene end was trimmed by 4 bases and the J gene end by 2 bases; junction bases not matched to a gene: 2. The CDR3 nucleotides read TGTGCCATCAGTGGCAGCGGGGGGCAAGAGACCCAGTACTTC. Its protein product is CAISGSGGQETQYF.